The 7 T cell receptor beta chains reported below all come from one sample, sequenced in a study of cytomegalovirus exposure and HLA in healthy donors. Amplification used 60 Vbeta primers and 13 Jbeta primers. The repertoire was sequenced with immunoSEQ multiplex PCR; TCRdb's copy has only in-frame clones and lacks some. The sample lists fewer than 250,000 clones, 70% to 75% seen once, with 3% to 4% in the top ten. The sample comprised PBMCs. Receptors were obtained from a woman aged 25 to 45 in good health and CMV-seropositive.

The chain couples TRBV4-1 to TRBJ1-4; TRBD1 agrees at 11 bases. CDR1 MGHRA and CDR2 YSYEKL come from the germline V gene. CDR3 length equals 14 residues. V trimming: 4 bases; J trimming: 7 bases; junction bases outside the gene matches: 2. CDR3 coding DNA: TGCGCCAGCAGCCCCGGGACAGGGGGTGAAAAACTGTTTTTT. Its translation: CASSPGTGGEKLFF.

This CDR3 is CASIEGEETQYF. The CDR3 nucleotides read TGTGCCAGCATCGAGGGAGAGGAGACCCAGTACTTC. The chain is built from TRBV2 and TRBJ2-5, with D possibly TRBD2 on 5 matching bases. The germline V gene has CDR1 SNHLY and CDR2 FYNNEI. The CDR3 runs 12 residues. The V end was cut by 7 bases, the J end by 5 bases, with 11 bases between.

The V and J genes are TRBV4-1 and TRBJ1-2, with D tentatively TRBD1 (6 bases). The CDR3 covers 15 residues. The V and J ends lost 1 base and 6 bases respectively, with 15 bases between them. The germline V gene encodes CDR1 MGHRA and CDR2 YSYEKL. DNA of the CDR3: TGCGCCAGCAGCCAAGGAGGGGGGGTAGGGGATGGCTACACCTTC. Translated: CASSQGGGVGDGYTF.

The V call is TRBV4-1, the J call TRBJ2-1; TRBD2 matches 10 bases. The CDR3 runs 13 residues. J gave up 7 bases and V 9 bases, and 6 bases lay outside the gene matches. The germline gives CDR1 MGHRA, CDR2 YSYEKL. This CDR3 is CASASGSQNEQFF. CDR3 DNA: TGCGCCAGTGCTAGCGGGAGTCAGAATGAGCAGTTCTTC.

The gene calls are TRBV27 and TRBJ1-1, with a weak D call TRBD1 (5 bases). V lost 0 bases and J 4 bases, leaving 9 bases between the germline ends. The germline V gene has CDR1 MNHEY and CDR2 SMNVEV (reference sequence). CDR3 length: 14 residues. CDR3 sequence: CASSLSGVGTEAFF. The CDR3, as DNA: TGTGCCAGCAGTTTATCAGGGGTCGGCACTGAAGCTTTCTTT.

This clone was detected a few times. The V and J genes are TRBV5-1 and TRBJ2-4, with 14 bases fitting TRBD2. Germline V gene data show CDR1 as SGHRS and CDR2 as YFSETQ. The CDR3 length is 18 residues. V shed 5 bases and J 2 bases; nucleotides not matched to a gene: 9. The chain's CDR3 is CASRPGLAGVGTKNIQYF. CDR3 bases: TGCGCCAGCAGACCGGGACTAGCGGGAGTGGGAACCAAAAACATTCAGTACTTC.

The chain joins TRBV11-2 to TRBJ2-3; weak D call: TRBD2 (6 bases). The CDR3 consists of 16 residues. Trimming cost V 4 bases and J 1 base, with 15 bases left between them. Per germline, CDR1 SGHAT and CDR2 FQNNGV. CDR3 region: CASSSPPGLRTDTQYF. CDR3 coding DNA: TGTGCCAGCAGCTCCCCGCCGGGACTCCGCACAGATACGCAGTATTTT.